This paragraph covers one T cell receptor (beta chain) sequence. No antigen is known for it. Per-base quality was not reported, and no clone a single base away is much larger than it. The CDR3 spans 17 residues, from the cysteine through the phenylalanine. CDR3 DNA only is kept here, 51 bases in frame from base 1. V is shortened by 0 bases, J by 0 bases, and the region joining them spans 16 bases. According to the germline V gene, CDR1 reads SGHRS and CDR2 reads YFSETQ. Sequenced on an Illumina MiSeq. Regarding the original processing steps: The Shannon-Wiener index, computed in VDJtools, was used to measure repertoire diversity. A TCRbeta clonotype counted as expanded if its clonotype frequency was 3 or higher. The public reads were reprocessed in TCRdb via fastp at Q25 and MiXCR, keeping in-frame beta chains. For every CDR3 protein sequence, its rows merge into one entry that carries the most common genes and DNA. The V and J calls here are based on TCRdb, not the publication. Across this sample there are some 800 distinct CDR3 sequences, with roughly an eighth seen only once. The ten largest clones take up about 7% of the sample.

To test for a precursor-effector relationship among CD4 cytotoxic T cells, four sorted CD4+ memory subsets (TCM, TEM, IL-7Rhigh TEMRA, IL-7R- TEMRA) underwent bulk UMI-based TCR sequencing. Cells were obtained from peripheral blood mononuclear cells that had been isolated from human blood. The data originate from a study of precursors of human CD4 cytotoxic T cells (dated 2018 in TCRdb). Broadly, across the study: The bulk TCR-seq analysis covered CD4+ memory subsets from some 15 donors in total. TCR-seq analysis of about 14 donors yielded TCRalpha and TCRbeta chain sequences (table S7).

Overall study results and their limits: Only about 95% of the 14 donors were included in some bulk TCR-seq comparisons, which suggests that not every subset was available for every donor. Compared with TCM and TEM subsets, the IL-7Rhigh and IL-7R- TEMRA subsets had more restricted TCR repertoires, with lower diversity and more expanded clonotypes. According to the authors, an observational design in humans cannot definitively determine the direction of differentiation between precursor and effector cells. A bigger share of IL-7Rhigh TEMRA clonotypes consisted of expanded effector clonotypes than was the case for TEM or TCM clonotypes.

Source material: memory CD4+ T cells from blood (PBMCs). This TCR came from a human donor in good health. This chain is built from TRBV5-1 and TRBJ2-7, with TRBD2 tentatively as D gene (5 bases match). CDR3 reads: CASSLGNLGVSSYEQYF. The DNA sequence reads TGCGCCAGCAGCTTGGGTAATTTGGGAGTAAGCTCCTACGAGCAGTACTTC.